Following are 21 T cell receptor beta chains from one sample sequenced in a study of blood T cell repertoires in COVID-19. Produced via immunoSEQ multiplex PCR; TCRdb's table is partial and in-frame only. Of some 200,000 clones listed, 83% were seen once; the top ten hold roughly 1.2%. The specimen sequenced was peripheral blood. The receptors derive from a woman in her twenties or thirties with COVID-19, enrolled during active disease.

The chain carries TRBV19 and TRBJ1-4; D is possibly TRBD1 (5 bases). Trimming removed 7 bases at V and 6 bases at J, with 15 bases between. Germline values: CDR1 LNHDA, CDR2 SQIVND (reference sequence). The CDR3 is made up of 14 amino acids. The CDR3 loop is CASIAAGYDEKLFF. CDR3 nucleotide sequence: TGTGCCAGTATCGCGGCAGGGTACGATGAAAAACTGTTTTTT.

The chain is built from TRBV4-3 and TRBJ1-2; D perhaps matches TRBD1 (6 bases). V was shortened by 4 bases and J by 9 bases, with 18 bases between the two germline ends. CDR1 is LGHNA and CDR2 is YSLEER in the germline V gene. The CDR3 is 14 residues long. CDR3 nucleotides: TGCGCCAGCAGCCCCCACCCGGGACATCTAAGCTACACCTTC. This translates into CASSPHPGHLSYTF.

The chain couples TRBV11-2 to TRBJ1-6, with TRBD1 identical over 7 bases. Trimming at V came to 4 bases and at J to 8 bases, leaving 8 bases not matched to a gene. Germline lookup yields CDR1 SGHAT and CDR2 FQNNGV. The CDR3 totals 15 residues. In nucleotides, the CDR3 is TGTGCCAGCAGCTCGCGACAGGGAGAGGATTCACCCCTCCACTTT. It translates to CASSSRQGEDSPLHF.

The CDR3 loop is CASSLMGGTGVYNEQFF. The DNA of the CDR3 is TGTGCCAGCAGCCTCATGGGGGGGACAGGCGTTTACAATGAGCAGTTCTTC. The V gene is TRBV5-6, the J gene TRBJ2-1; TRBD1 is a possible D gene (8 bases). Trimming removed 4 bases at V and 4 bases at J, with 21 bases between. Germline V gene data show CDR1 as SGHDT and CDR2 as YYEEEE. This CDR3 spans 17 amino acids.

The chain uses TRBV5-1 and TRBJ2-1; D may be TRBD1 (5 bases). In germline, CDR1 is SGHRS, CDR2 YFSETQ. The CDR3 spans 15 residues. The V and J ends lost 0 bases and 1 base respectively, with 8 bases between them. CDR3 amino acids: CASSLVAGSYNEQFF. The CDR3 bases are TGCGCCAGCAGCTTGGTGGCAGGGTCCTACAATGAGCAGTTCTTC.

The rearrangement links TRBV27 to TRBJ1-2, with D unclear. Germline CDR1 is MNHEY and CDR2 is SMNVEV (reference sequence). CDR3 length: 13 residues. V dropped 2 bases and J dropped 4 bases, with 8 bases sitting between them. CDR3 bases: TGTGCCAGCAGTTTAGGGCCAGGCTATGGCTACACCTTC. Translating it yields CASSLGPGYGYTF.

In the case of this clone: Other nucleotide sequences in the sample specify the same CDR3. V and J are TRBV5-1 and TRBJ1-1; possible D gene TRBD1, 5 bases. Germline CDR1 and CDR2: SGHRS and YFSETQ. This CDR3 has 13 residues. V was clipped by 1 base and J by 1 base, with 5 bases between them. The CDR3 bases are TGCGCCAGCAGCTTGCAGGGGAACACTGAAGCTTTCTTT. Its protein is CASSLQGNTEAFF.

V gene TRBV6-6 combines with J gene TRBJ2-7; the D gene is possibly TRBD1 (5 bases). Germline CDR1 and CDR2: MNHNY and SVGAGI (reference sequence). The CDR3 runs 12 residues. The ends were cut back, 11 bases at V and 5 bases at J, with 16 bases in the middle. The CDR3 reads CAGQTANDEQYF. CDR3 nucleotide sequence: TGTGCCGGTCAGACAGCTAATGACGAGCAGTACTTC.

This clone was counted only a few times. This chain connects TRBV11-2 to TRBJ1-3; TRBD1 might be the D (6 bases). There are 15 residues in the CDR3. Trimming pared 0 bases from V and 5 bases from J, leaving 11 bases between. Germline V gives CDR1 SGHAT, CDR2 FQNNGV. CDR3 nucleotides: TGTGCCAGCAGCTTAGATTCAGGGGTTCGAAACACCATATATTTT. Amino acids: CASSLDSGVRNTIYF.

This clone turned up a few times. V gene TRBV5-1 combines with J gene TRBJ2-7; 10 nucleotides match TRBD1. Germline trimming cut 3 bases from V and 10 bases from J; bases unmatched to any gene: 7. This CDR3 has 13 amino acids. Germline-derived CDR1 and CDR2 are SGHRS and YFSETQ. The CDR3 sequence is CASSSRDRGPQYF. The DNA of the CDR3 is TGCGCCAGCAGCTCCCGGGACAGGGGTCCCCAGTACTTC. The full variable domain, its missing parts supplied by reference TRBV5-1 and TRBJ2-7, is KAGVTQTPRYLIKTRGQQVTLSCSPISGHRSVSWYQQTPGQGLQFLFEYFSETQRNKGNFPGRFSGRQFSNSRSEMNVSTLELGDSALYLCASSSRDRGPQYFGPGTRLTVT.

The chain links TRBV6-2 or TRBV6-3 to TRBJ2-1; 9 nucleotides line up with TRBD2. Looked up from germline, CDR1 is MNHEY and CDR2 is SVGEGT. The CDR3 covers 18 residues. Germline trimming cut 0 bases from V and 4 bases from J; bases unmatched to any gene: 10. This CDR3 is CASSYSISAGGGYNEQFF. CDR3 coding DNA: TGTGCCAGCAGTTACTCGATATCCGCGGGAGGGGGATACAATGAGCAGTTCTTC.

The V call is TRBV7-2, the J call TRBJ2-1; 8 bases map to TRBD2. The CDR3 contains 16 residues. The germline V gene encodes CDR1 SGHTA and CDR2 FQGNSA. Losses at the gene ends were 5 bases for V and 0 bases for J; bases not matched to a gene: 6. The CDR3, as DNA: TGTGCCAGCAGCCCCTTTGGGACTAGCTCCTACAATGAGCAGTTCTTC. It is translated as CASSPFGTSSYNEQFF.

The genes are TRBV11-1 and TRBJ2-5; 7 positions match TRBD1. The CDR3 totals 17 residues. Trimming removed 0 bases from V and 5 bases from J; junction bases left unmatched: 12. Germline-derived CDR1 and CDR2 are SGHAT and FQDESV (reference sequence). This chain's CDR3 is CASSLAITGEVTETQYF. The CDR3 bases are TGTGCCAGCAGCTTAGCGATCACAGGGGAAGTAACGGAGACCCAGTACTTC.

The table lists this clone with a few counts. The chain recombines TRBV11-2 with TRBJ1-4, with a tentative D call TRBD1 (6 bases). Germline V gene lookup returns CDR1 SGHAT and CDR2 FQNNGV. The CDR3 has 14 amino acids. V was pared by 4 bases and J by 6 bases, with 12 bases between. CDR3 sequence: CASSYRPGDEKLFF. As DNA, the CDR3 is TGTGCCAGCAGCTATCGTCCAGGGGATGAAAAACTGTTTTTT.

This chain uses TRBV21-1 with TRBJ2-1; the table's D call, TRBD2, has no DNA check behind it. TRBV21-1 is an annotated pseudogene. CDR3 length equals 13 residues. CDR3 region: CASKGLDGNEQFF. Here the CDR3 DNA reads TGTGCCAGCAAGGGACTCGACGGCAATGAGCAGTTCTTC.

This chain connects TRBV5-4 to TRBJ1-2, with TRBD1 identical over 7 bases. Germline V lookup: CDR1 SGHNT, CDR2 YYREEE (reference sequence). The CDR3 runs to 13 residues. Germline trimming cut 4 bases from V and 2 bases from J; bases unmatched to any gene: 2. The CDR3 loop is CASSDRVNYGYTF. CDR3 DNA sequence: TGTGCCAGCAGCGACAGGGTAAACTATGGCTACACCTTC.

The chain couples TRBV19 to TRBJ2-5; perhaps TRBD2 as D (5 bases). V lost 11 bases and J lost 5, with 21 bases in between. CDR3 length equals 14 residues. Germline CDR1 LNHDA, CDR2 SQIVND (reference sequence). DNA of the CDR3: TGTGCCGCGTCTAGCCCCGGCTATGGCGAGACCCAGTACTTC. This translates into CAASSPGYGETQYF.

The chain is built from TRBV5-1 and TRBJ2-7; TRBD1 matches at 8 bases. The CDR3 spans 14 residues. The J segment lost 2 bases and the V segment lost 4 bases, leaving 5 bases of the junction unmatched. Germline V lookup: CDR1 SGHRS, CDR2 YFSETQ. The CDR3 region is CASSLQGATYEQYF. CDR3 sequence (DNA): TGCGCCAGCAGCCTTCAGGGGGCTACCTACGAGCAGTACTTC. The complete variable domain, with remaining parts taken from reference TRBV5-1 and TRBJ2-7, reads KAGVTQTPRYLIKTRGQQVTLSCSPISGHRSVSWYQQTPGQGLQFLFEYFSETQRNKGNFPGRFSGRQFSNSRSEMNVSTLELGDSALYLCASSLQGATYEQYFGPGTRLTVT.

This clone occurred a few times. The genes are TRBV4-1 and TRBJ2-7, with D possibly matching TRBD1 (6 bases). V was trimmed by 1 base and J by 0 bases, leaving 7 bases between them. The germline V gene has CDR1 MGHRA and CDR2 YSYEKL. There are 14 residues in the CDR3. For the CDR3, the DNA is TGCGCCAGCAGCCAAGCGGACAGCTCCTACGAGCAGTACTTC. Protein product: CASSQADSSYEQYF.

The chain joins TRBV6-1 to TRBJ2-1, with D perhaps TRBD2 (5 bases). Looked up from germline, CDR1 is MNHNS and CDR2 is SASEGT. V lost 1 base and J lost 6, with 22 bases in between. The CDR3 length is 18 residues. CDR3 nucleotide sequence: TGTGCCAGCAGTGAAGTCGCGCGGAATCTTCGGAGGTTCAATGAGCAGTTCTTC. This sequence encodes CASSEVARNLRRFNEQFF.

As regards this clone: Other DNA variants within this sample encode the same CDR3. This chain links TRBV30 with TRBJ1-5; perhaps TRBD1 as D (6 bases). Trimming shortened V by 3 bases and J by 1 base, and 13 bases separated the two germline ends. Germline CDR1 reads GTSNPN; CDR2 reads SVGIG (reference sequence). The CDR3 contains 15 residues. The CDR3 DNA reads as TGTGCCTGGAGCGGTACAGGGAGAAGCAATCAGCCCCAGCATTTT. Translating it yields CAWSGTGRSNQPQHF.